These T cell receptor beta chains were read from a single sample in a study of shared clonotypes between healthy human individuals. Assay: immunoSEQ multiplex PCR; the TCRdb copy retains only in-frame clones and omits some. The table lists approximately 700,000 clones, around 73% of them singletons. The sample taken for sequencing was memory CD4+ T cells sorted from blood. The receptors were gathered from a woman in her thirties in good health. Each CDR3 is given with its conserved first and last residue. A D gene is named only where the DNA matches it firmly. The listing skips clone size in some rows; elsewhere it reads once, few, many or a size class.

>TRBV25-1|NA|TRBJ2-7|NA
CASRGPSYEQYF
TGTGCCAGCAGGGGGCCCTCCTACGAGCAGTACTTC
>TRBV28|TRBD2|TRBJ2-3|NA
CASSFAAAGGPQDTQYF
TGTGCCAGCAGTTTCGCCGCAGCGGGAGGCCCTCAGGATACGCAGTATTTT
>TRBV18|NA|TRBJ1-2|NA
CASSPSSQHNYGYTF
TGTGCCAGCTCACCAAGTTCGCAGCATAACTATGGCTACACCTTC
>TRBV7-9|TRBD2|TRBJ2-3|NA
CASSFTGLGLAGVTDTQYF
TGTGCCAGCAGCTTCACGGGTTTAGGGCTAGCGGGCGTCACAGATACGCAGTATTTT
>TRBV27|NA|TRBJ1-4|NA
CASRKWGRNEKLFF
TGTGCCAGCAGGAAGTGGGGGAGAAATGAAAAACTGTTTTTT
>TRBV2|NA|TRBJ2-7|NA
CASSEHRLKPYEQYF
TGTGCCAGCAGTGAGCACCGACTAAAGCCCTACGAGCAGTACTTC
>TRBV28|TRBD1|TRBJ1-2|NA
CASSGTGGNYGYTF
TGTGCCAGCAGTGGGACAGGGGGGAACTATGGCTACACCTTC
>TRBV6-1|NA|TRBJ1-5|NA
CASRTPGDNQPQHF
TGTGCCAGCAGGACCCCCGGGGACAATCAGCCCCAGCATTTT
>TRBV2|NA|TRBJ1-2|NA
CASSDRVGYGYTF
TGTGCCAGCAGTGACCGGGTAGGGTATGGCTACACCTTC
>TRBV12-5|NA|TRBJ2-3|NA
CASASYRGSTDTQYF
TGTGCTAGTGCCTCATATCGGGGCAGCACAGATACGCAGTATTTT
>TRBV19|NA|TRBJ1-4|few
CASSSSLAVGEKLFF
TGTGCCAGTAGCTCGTCATTGGCAGTAGGTGAAAAACTGTTTTTT
>TRBV28|NA|TRBJ2-7|NA
CASSPGPLGPYEQYF
TGTGCCAGCAGCCCAGGGCCTTTGGGACCCTACGAGCAGTACTTC
>TRBV2|TRBD2|TRBJ2-3|NA
CASVAGGTDTQYF
TGTGCCAGCGTGGCGGGAGGCACAGATACGCAGTATTTT
>TRBV28|NA|TRBJ2-5|NA
CASSPLFAYGSWETQYF
TGTGCCAGCAGTCCCCTGTTTGCTTATGGGAGCTGGGAGACCCAGTACTTC
>TRBV7-2|NA|TRBJ1-1|NA
CASTWGRANTEAFF
TGTGCCAGCACCTGGGGCAGGGCGAACACTGAAGCTTTCTTT
>TRBV7-9|NA|TRBJ2-7|once
CASSLDRSSYEQYF
TGTGCCAGCAGCTTAGACAGGTCCTCCTACGAGCAGTACTTC
>TRBV7-9|NA|TRBJ1-2|NA
CASSLLTENYGYTF
TGTGCCAGCAGCTTATTAACGGAAAACTATGGCTACACCTTC
>TRBV28|NA|TRBJ1-5|NA
CASSFLDRLSSNQPQHF
TGTGCCAGCAGTTTCTTAGACAGGCTAAGCAGCAATCAGCCCCAGCATTTT
>TRBV11-1|NA|TRBJ2-5|NA
CASSLGWEWTQYF
TGTGCCAGCAGCTTAGGGTGGGAGTGGACCCAGTACTTC
>TRBV5-1|TRBD1|TRBJ1-1|NA
CASRQDRGIFEAFF
TGCGCCAGCAGGCAAGACAGGGGGATTTTCGAAGCTTTCTTT
>TRBV5-4|TRBD1|TRBJ2-1|NA
CASRGDRGKRSYNEQFF
TGTGCCAGCAGGGGCGACAGGGGGAAAAGGTCCTACAATGAGCAGTTCTTC
>TRBV5-4|NA|TRBJ2-7|NA
CASSLEQTYEQYF
TGTGCCAGCAGCTTGGAACAGACCTACGAGCAGTACTTC
>TRBV9|TRBD2|TRBJ2-7|NA
CASSPRSSGRSYEQYF
TGTGCCAGCAGCCCCCGTTCAAGCGGGAGGTCGTACGAGCAGTACTTC
>TRBV6-1|NA|TRBJ1-5|NA
CASLRGGSQPQHF
TGTGCCAGCCTCAGGGGTGGGTCTCAGCCCCAGCATTTT
>TRBV27|TRBD2|TRBJ2-5|NA
CASSSFSGRRAQETQYF
TGTGCCAGCAGTTCGTTCAGCGGGAGGAGGGCTCAAGAGACCCAGTACTTC
>TRBV7-8|NA|TRBJ2-2|many
CASSPTINGGFTGELFF
TGTGCCAGCAGCCCTACTATTAACGGGGGCTTTACCGGGGAGCTGTTTTTT
>TRBV7-6|TRBD1|TRBJ1-1|NA
CASSWGQGAGYEAFF
TGTGCCAGCAGCTGGGGACAGGGGGCCGGGTATGAAGCTTTCTTT
>TRBV4-1|NA|TRBJ1-1|once
CASSQGEGAFF
TGCGCCAGCAGCCAAGGAGAAGGAGCTTTCTTT
>TRBV7-7|NA|TRBJ2-5|NA
CASSLRIGIQETQYF
TGTGCCAGCAGCTTAAGGATAGGGATCCAAGAGACCCAGTACTTC
>TRBV7-2|NA|TRBJ2-1|few
CASSLSWAGLRNEQFF
TGTGCCAGCAGCTTATCATGGGCAGGACTCCGGAATGAGCAGTTCTTC
>TRBV5-1|NA|TRBJ2-3|NA
CASSEAQGPPTDTQYF
TGCGCCAGCAGCGAGGCACAGGGTCCCCCCACAGATACGCAGTATTTT
>TRBV15|NA|TRBJ2-2|NA
CATSREMVGVAGELFF
TGTGCCACCAGCAGAGAGATGGTCGGGGTTGCCGGGGAGCTGTTTTTT
>TRBV5-5|NA|TRBJ2-1|NA
CASSLEKSEQFF
TGTGCCAGCAGCTTGGAGAAGAGTGAGCAGTTCTTC